This TCR beta chain was retrieved from a study of blood T cell repertoires in COVID-19 (dated by TCRdb to the early 2020s). For the study in its entirety: The collaborator samples originated in the United States, Italy and Spain and spanned the acute and convalescent phases of COVID-19. The material from the prospective study consisted of cDNA or gDNA derived from T cells, B-cell-depleted T cells, or PBMCs. The dataset comprised deeply sampled blood TCRbeta repertoires from subjects exposed to, actively infected with, or recovered from COVID-19. A freely available public database, intended as a resource for researchers studying the immune response to SARS-CoV-2, is where the repertoires were released. The samples were drawn from two sources: the first 160 participants of the ongoing ImmuneRACE study, and over 1,000 subjects contributed by 6 global collaborators. Sample metadata almost always included a de-identified subject ID, COVID-19 status, age in years and sex. HLA class I and class II types, where available, came from metadata supplied by the sample provider rather than from assay-based typing. On the study overall, not on this receptor specifically: How much clinical and demographic metadata was included differed by source and by participant, and the metadata was provided uncurated.

Whole blood was collected in K2EDTA tubes by collaborating institutions according to the institutions' own protocols. For TCRbeta analysis, collaborators shipped samples in one of three forms: frozen whole blood, isolated PBMCs, or DNA extracted from either of those sample types. The germline V gene encodes CDR1 ENHRY and CDR2 SYGVKD. Trimming removed 1 base from V and 12 bases from J, leaving 15 bases between the germline ends. The CDR3, from cysteine to phenylalanine, totals 13 residues. Only CDR3 DNA remains: 39 bases, in frame from the first base. This clone was observed a single time. Its specific antigen is unknown. Base qualities are not at hand, and no much larger clone is one base apart. TCRbeta CDR3 regions were amplified from genomic DNA by means of the immunoSEQ Assay, a bias-controlled multiplex PCR. The published analysis was carried out like this. The number of nucleated cells in each sample was estimated from the amplification of reference gene primers within the assay. To quantify the absolute abundance of each unique TCRbeta CDR3 rearrangement, sequence reads were collapsed and filtered. For each sample, productive Simpson clonality was calculated as the square root of Simpson's diversity index across productive rearrangements. TCRdb took this table from immuneACCESS and kept in-frame rearrangements with V and J called. Such tables lack part of the clones; where checked against another copy, unresolved V genes explain under half of the gap, and the rest is unexplained. That table supplies the V and J calls and clone size; D and trimming were determined from the DNA. The sample table shows about 90,000 clones, and around three quarters are seen once. The top ten clones comprise 10% to 13% of the sample.

The TCR originated in a woman in her sixties or seventies with acute or convalescent COVID-19. The sample was peripheral blood. The sequence is built from TRBV10-3 and TRBJ1-1, and perhaps TRBD1 as D gene, on 5 matching bases. The DNA sequence is TGTGCCATCAGTGAGTACCGGGGCGGGACCCCTTTCTTT. This yields the protein CAISEYRGGTPFF.